A selection of T cell receptor beta chains follows, all from one sample in a study of blood T cells in healthy people across ages. MiXCR, applied by TCRdb to the 5' RACE reads, yields one record per CDR3 protein. The data show about 1.4 million distinct CDR3 sequences, approximately 59% seen once. Sequencing was done on a sample of blood. The source of these receptors is a man younger than 30 in good health. CDR3s include the opening cysteine and the closing phenylalanine or tryptophan. The D gene is left open where the match is weak. Size values are once, few and many counts, or a class for expanded clones, and some rows have none.

V gene,D gene,J gene,clone size,CDR3 DNA,CDR3 protein
TRBV4-2,.,TRBJ1-3,.,TGTGCCAGCAGCCAAGAGAAAGGCAGGCCCGGAAACACCATATATTTT,CASSQEKGRPGNTIYF
TRBV7-9,TRBD2,TRBJ2-1,few,TGTGCCAGCACCCTGACTAGCGGGAGAGGTAATGAGCAGTTCTTC,CASTLTSGRGNEQFF
TRBV7-9,.,TRBJ2-7,.,TGTGCCAGCAGCTCCTCTACCGGGACCTTATCCTACGAGCAGTACTTC,CASSSSTGTLSYEQYF
TRBV20-1,TRBD1,TRBJ1-2,.,TGCAGTGCTGGGGGACAGGGTGACTATGGCTACACCTTC,CSAGGQGDYGYTF
TRBV20-1,.,TRBJ2-7,.,TGCAGTGCCGGAAGCGCCTACGAGCAGTACTTC,CSAGSAYEQYF
TRBV5-1,.,TRBJ2-5,.,TGCGCCAGCAGCTTGAGTGTGTCCAGAAAAGAGACCCAGTACTTC,CASSLSVSRKETQYF
TRBV4-1,.,TRBJ2-3,few,TGCGCCAGCAGCCAAGTAGACCTCACGGATACGCAGTATTTT,CASSQVDLTDTQYF
TRBV7-6,TRBD1,TRBJ2-7,.,TGTGCCAGCAGCCCACTCCGGGACAGCCTGCACGAGCAGTACTTC,CASSPLRDSLHEQYF
TRBV3-1,TRBD1,TRBJ1-1,.,TGTGCCAGCAGCCAAGATCGGACAGGCTTCACTGAAGCTTTCTTT,CASSQDRTGFTEAFF
TRBV7-2,TRBD2,TRBJ2-3,once,TGTGCCAGCAGCCGGACTAGTGTACGGTATTTT,CASSRTSVRYF
TRBV4-2,.,TRBJ2-5,.,TGTGCCAGCAGCCAAGAAAGGCTGCAAGAGACCCAGTACTTC,CASSQERLQETQYF
TRBV7-2,.,TRBJ1-1,.,TGTGCCAGCAGCTTTTTGGACTCGAACACTGAAGCTTTCTTT,CASSFLDSNTEAFF
TRBV6-2/TRBV6-3,TRBD1,TRBJ2-7,many,TGTGCCAGCAGTCTCGACCAGGGGGCCTACGAGCAGTACTTC,CASSLDQGAYEQYF
TRBV10-3,.,TRBJ2-7,.,TGTGCCATCAGTAACCGGGGCGGGGTGGCCTACGAGCAGTACTTC,CAISNRGGVAYEQYF
TRBV7-2,TRBD2,TRBJ2-3,.,TGTGCCAGCGGCTTAGGGCTAGCGGGTGGCACAGATACGCAGTATTTT,CASGLGLAGGTDTQYF
TRBV20-1,TRBD1,TRBJ2-3,.,TGCAGTGCTGCAGACAGGGGAGCGACAGATACGCAGTATTTT,CSAADRGATDTQYF
TRBV12-3/TRBV12-4,TRBD2,TRBJ2-5,few,TGTGCCAGCAGTCCAAGTAGCGGGAGTTTGGAGACCCAGTACTTC,CASSPSSGSLETQYF
TRBV2,.,TRBJ2-3,.,TGTGCCAGCAGTGCGACAGATACGGGAACGTCAGATACGCAGTATTTT,CASSATDTGTSDTQYF